Reported below is one T cell receptor beta chain. In the authors' workflow: Reference gene primer amplification in the assay estimated nucleated cell counts. Profiled with immunoSEQ multiplex PCR; TCRdb holds only in-frame clones, not every one. V and J calls plus clone size are reproduced from that table; the DNA served to infer D and trimming. The sample has about 40,000 clones, 85% seen once; the top ten hold under 7%. This sample was taken from a study of blood T cell repertoires in COVID-19. Overall study: Donors in the United States, Italy and Spain gave samples during acute or convalescent COVID-19.

Germline V gives CDR1 LGHNA, CDR2 YNFKEQ. J lost 7 bases, V lost 4 bases, and 20 bases had no gene match. The CDR3 consists of 19 residues. Sequenced sample: peripheral blood. J is TRBJ2-7 and V is TRBV4-2; 12 bases are shared with TRBD2. The TCR comes from a man in his forties or fifties with active COVID-19. The CDR3 is CASSPSSGTSGSLSGEQYF. The CDR3 DNA follows: TGTGCCAGCAGCCCCTCATCCGGGACTAGCGGGTCCCTCTCGGGGGAGCAGTACTTC.